The present T cell receptor beta chain was sequenced within a study of beta chain features in type 1 diabetes. General study points: The cDNA sequencing approach could over-represent high-TCR-expressing cells. All four CD4+ subsets of Type 1 diabetes patients contained TCRB CDR3s that were moderately but significantly shorter.

Germline CDR1 SGHDT, CDR2 YYEEEE. V was trimmed by 3 bases and J by 0 bases, leaving 25 bases between them. This CDR3 region has 19 residues. This clone was picked up a small number of times. The antigen is unknown. Investigators reverse transcribed all isolated RNA, so they sequenced expressed TCRB transcripts. This table comes from immunoSEQ multiplex PCR, and its TCRdb copy is limited to in-frame clones, with some not included. This sample has a few hundred thousand clones; over 11% occur once, and the top ten carry over 0.015%. This sequence was found in a man aged 25-45 years with type 1 diabetes. The sequenced sample was naive CD4+ T cells from blood. The chain couples TRBV5-6 to TRBJ2-7, with a weak D call TRBD2 (5 bases). CDR3 sequence (DNA): TGTGCCAGCAGCTCGCCCGGACGGGGAATAATCCCGAGCTCCTACGAGCAGTACTTC. Amino acids: CASSSPGRGIIPSSYEQYF.